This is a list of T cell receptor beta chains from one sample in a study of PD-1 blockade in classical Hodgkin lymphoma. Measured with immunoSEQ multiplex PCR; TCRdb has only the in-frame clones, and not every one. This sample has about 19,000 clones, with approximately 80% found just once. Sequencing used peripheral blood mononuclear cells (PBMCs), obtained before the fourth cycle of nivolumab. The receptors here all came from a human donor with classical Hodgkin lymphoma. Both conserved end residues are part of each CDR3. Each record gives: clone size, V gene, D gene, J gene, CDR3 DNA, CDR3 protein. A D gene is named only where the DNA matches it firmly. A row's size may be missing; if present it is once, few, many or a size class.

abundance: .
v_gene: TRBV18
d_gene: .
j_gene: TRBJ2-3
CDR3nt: TGTGCCAGCTCACCACCGGTATCAGATACGCAGTATTTT
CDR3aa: CASSPPVSDTQYF

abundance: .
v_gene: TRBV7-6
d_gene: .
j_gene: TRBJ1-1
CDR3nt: TGTGCCAGCAGCTCTATAAACGTGGGCGATGAAGCTTTCTTT
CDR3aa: CASSSINVGDEAFF

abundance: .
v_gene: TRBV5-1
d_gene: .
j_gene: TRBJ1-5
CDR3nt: TGCGCCAGCAGCCTCTCTCCGGGGGCATTGGGGAGCAATCAGCCCCAGCATTTT
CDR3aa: CASSLSPGALGSNQPQHF

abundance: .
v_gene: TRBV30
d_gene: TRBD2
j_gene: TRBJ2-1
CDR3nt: TGTGCCTGGGATGATTGGACTAGCGGACGTTACAATGAGCAGTTCTTC
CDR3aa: CAWDDWTSGRYNEQFF

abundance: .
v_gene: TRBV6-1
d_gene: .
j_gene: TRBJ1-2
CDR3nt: TGTGCCAGCAGTGAAAACCAGGTCGGTGGCTACACCTTC
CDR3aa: CASSENQVGGYTF

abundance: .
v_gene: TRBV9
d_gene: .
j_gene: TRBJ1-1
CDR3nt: TGTGCCAGCAGCGTATCAGGGGTGGGCACTGAAGCTTTCTTT
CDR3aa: CASSVSGVGTEAFF

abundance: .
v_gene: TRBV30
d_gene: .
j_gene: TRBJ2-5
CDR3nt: TGTGCCGGGGAACTTTGGGCCGAGACCCAGTACTTC
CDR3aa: CAGELWAETQYF

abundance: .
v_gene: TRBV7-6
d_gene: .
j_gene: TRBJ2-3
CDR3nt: TGTGCCAGCAGCTTAGCGGGGGACACAGATACGCAGTATTTT
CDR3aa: CASSLAGDTDTQYF

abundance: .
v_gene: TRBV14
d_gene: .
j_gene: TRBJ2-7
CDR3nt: TGTGCCAGCAGCCAAGGTTCGCCAGACGAGCAGTACTTC
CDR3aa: CASSQGSPDEQYF

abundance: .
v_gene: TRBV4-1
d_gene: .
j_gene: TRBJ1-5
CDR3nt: TGCGCCAGCAGCCAAGATCCGGGCCAGGGTGTTAATAAGCCCCAGCATTTT
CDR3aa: CASSQDPGQGVNKPQHF

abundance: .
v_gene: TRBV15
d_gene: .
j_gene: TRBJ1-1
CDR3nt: TGTGCCACCAGCAGAGTGGTGAACACTGAAGCTTTCTTT
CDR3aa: CATSRVVNTEAFF

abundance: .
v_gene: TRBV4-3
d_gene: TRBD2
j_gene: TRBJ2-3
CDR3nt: TGCGCCAGCAGCCAAGCAGCTAGCGGGAGGACAGATACGCAGTATTTT
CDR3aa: CASSQAASGRTDTQYF

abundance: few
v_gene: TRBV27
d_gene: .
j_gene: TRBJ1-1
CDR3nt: TGTGCCAGCAGCTGGGGGGGAGTAGACACTGAAGCTTTCTTT
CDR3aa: CASSWGGVDTEAFF

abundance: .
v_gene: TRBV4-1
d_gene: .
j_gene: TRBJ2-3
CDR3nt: TGCGCCAGCAGCCAAGAGTCACCCACCTACGATACGCAGTATTTT
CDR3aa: CASSQESPTYDTQYF

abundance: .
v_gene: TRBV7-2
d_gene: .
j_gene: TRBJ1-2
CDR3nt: TGTGCCAGCAGCTTATTCGTTAACTATGGCTACACCTTC
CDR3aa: CASSLFVNYGYTF

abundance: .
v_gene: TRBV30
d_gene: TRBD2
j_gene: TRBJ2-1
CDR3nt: TGTGCCTGGGCGGGAGACTACAATGAGCAGTTCTTC
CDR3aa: CAWAGDYNEQFF

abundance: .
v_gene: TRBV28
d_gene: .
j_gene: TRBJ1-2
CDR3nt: TGTGCCAGCAGTTTAGCCGAATATGGCTACACCTTC
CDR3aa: CASSLAEYGYTF

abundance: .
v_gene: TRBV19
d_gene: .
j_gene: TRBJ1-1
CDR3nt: TGTGCCAGTAGGAACGACTGGGCGCTGACGACTGAAGCTTTCTTT
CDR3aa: CASRNDWALTTEAFF

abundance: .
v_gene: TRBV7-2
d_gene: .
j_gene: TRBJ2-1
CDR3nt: TGTGCCAGCAGCTTATCTCAGGTTCGGTTCTTC
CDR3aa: CASSLSQVRFF

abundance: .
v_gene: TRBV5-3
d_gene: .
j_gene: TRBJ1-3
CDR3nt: TGTGCCAGAAGCTTGGGGTCCCTAGGGCTAAACACCATATATTTT
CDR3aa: CARSLGSLGLNTIYF

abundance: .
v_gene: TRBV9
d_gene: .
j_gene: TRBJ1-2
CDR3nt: TGTGCCAGCAGCGAACGACAGGAAAACTATGGCTACACCTTC
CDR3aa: CASSERQENYGYTF

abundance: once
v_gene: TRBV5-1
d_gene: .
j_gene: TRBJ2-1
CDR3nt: TGCGCCAGCAGCTTACCGGGACTTAGCTCCGATGAGCAGTTCTTC
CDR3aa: CASSLPGLSSDEQFF